Below, one T cell receptor beta chain is given with its context. It lacks a known antigen. No base quality information exists; no much larger clone differs at one position. The record originates from a study of T cell responses to AZD1222 COVID-19 vaccine (dated by TCRdb to about 2021). Regarding the complete study: TCR sequencing was performed for roughly 250 trial participants, of whom about 200 were given two doses of AZD1222 and approximately 26 were given two doses of MenACWY control vaccine. Trial participants were enrolled by age into 18-55, 56-69 and 70-plus year subgroups, with roughly 160, 29 and 62 TCR-sequenced participants respectively. Here is what the overall study found, with its caveats: Because no samples from the day 14 peak response were available, repertoires could be characterized only after the peak T cell response. In the small 56-69-year group, the increase in depth fell short of significance, most likely because of low power. Spike-specific TCR breadth and depth rose significantly after two AZD1222 doses compared with day 0 and with MenACWY recipients. Most participants were white British and females outnumbered males, and the authors suggested that clonal diversity may have been underestimated. Only 5 to 7 AZD1222 recipients were SARS-CoV-2 seropositive at baseline, limiting conclusions about previously exposed vaccinees. Reportedly, close to half of the unique spike-specific TCRs recognized epitopes lying outside the regions that are mutated in the B.1.351 and B.1.1.7 variants. Vaccine-associated CD4 TCRs spanned the whole spike protein, with dominant responses in regions 160-218 and 743-854.

The CDR3 regions of human TCRbeta chains were subjected to immunosequencing. On the authors' methods: Repertoire TCRs were matched against a reference library of SARS-CoV-2-specific TCRs generated with the MIRA antigen-specificity platform. Breadth meant the fraction of unique TCRs that were SARS-CoV-2-associated, whereas depth meant the fraction of total T cells that were SARS-CoV-2-associated. Using the MIRA data, each spike-specific TCR was assigned both to the spike region to which the TCR was reactive and to a CD4 or CD8 class. Log10-transformed breadth and depth values were compared by one-way ANOVA with Sidak's multiple comparisons tests. TCRdb took over this immuneACCESS table, retaining in-frame rearrangements with V and J assigned. Such tables are incomplete; in checked studies, under half of the missing clones stem from an unresolved V gene, and the remainder is unexplained. Clonal size and the V and J genes are those of that table, whereas D and trimming came from the DNA. This sample is represented by 130,000 or so clones; 70% to 90% of them were singletons. The ten biggest clones cover about 3% of the sample.

According to the study, the label for this sample's time point signals: about 28 days (+/-7) after the second vaccine dose. AZD1222 recipients whose second dose came at about 4 weeks and those whose second dose came at about 12 weeks were combined into one group, since spike-specific TCR depth and breadth did not differ between the two schedules. Vaccinee samples came from UK trials COV001 and COV002, including a single-blind randomized controlled phase 2/3 trial of AZD1222 (ChAdOx1 nCoV-19) in healthy adults. For TCRbeta chain sequencing, PBMC samples were collected from trial participants at day 0 and at day 28 after the second dose. The V end gives up 5 bases and the J end 4 bases, leaving 0 bases in the junction not matched to a gene. Its CDR3 holds 12 amino acids, cysteine through phenylalanine. CDR3 DNA only is kept here, 36 bases in frame from base 1. For CDR1 and CDR2, the germline V gene (reference sequence) lists MNHEY and SMNVEV.

Recombination joined TRBV27 with TRBJ2-7, with 9 central nucleotides matching TRBD1. This TCR was sampled from an adult who received the AZD1222 COVID-19 vaccine. The sequencing used peripheral blood, collected 28 days after the second AZD1222 dose. At the DNA level, the sequence is TGTGCCAGCAGTGGACAGGGGTACGAGCAGTACTTC. Its amino acids are CASSGQGYEQYF.